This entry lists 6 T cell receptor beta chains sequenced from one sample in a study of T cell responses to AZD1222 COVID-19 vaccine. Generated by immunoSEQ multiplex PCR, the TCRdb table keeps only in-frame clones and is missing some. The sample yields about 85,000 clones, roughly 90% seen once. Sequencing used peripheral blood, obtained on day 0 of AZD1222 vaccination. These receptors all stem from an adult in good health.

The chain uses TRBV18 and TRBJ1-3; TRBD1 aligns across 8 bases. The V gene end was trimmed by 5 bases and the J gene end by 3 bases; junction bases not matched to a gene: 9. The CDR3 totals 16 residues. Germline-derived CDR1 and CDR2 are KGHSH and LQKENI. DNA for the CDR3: TGTGCCAGCTCATTACAAGGACAGGGATATGGAAACACCATATATTTT. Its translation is CASSLQGQGYGNTIYF.

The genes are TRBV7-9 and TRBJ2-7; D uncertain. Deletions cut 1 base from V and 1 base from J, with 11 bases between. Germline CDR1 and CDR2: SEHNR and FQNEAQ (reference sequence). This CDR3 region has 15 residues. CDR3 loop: CASSLVKTGSYEQYF. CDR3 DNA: TGTGCCAGCAGCTTAGTCAAGACCGGGTCCTACGAGCAGTACTTC.

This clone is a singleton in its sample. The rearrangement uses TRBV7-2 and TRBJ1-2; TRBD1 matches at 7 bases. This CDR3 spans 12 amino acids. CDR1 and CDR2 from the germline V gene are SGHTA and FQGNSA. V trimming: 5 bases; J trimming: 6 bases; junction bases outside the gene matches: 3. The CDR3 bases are TGTGCCAGCAGCCGACAGGGCCATGGCTACACCTTC. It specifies CASSRQGHGYTF.

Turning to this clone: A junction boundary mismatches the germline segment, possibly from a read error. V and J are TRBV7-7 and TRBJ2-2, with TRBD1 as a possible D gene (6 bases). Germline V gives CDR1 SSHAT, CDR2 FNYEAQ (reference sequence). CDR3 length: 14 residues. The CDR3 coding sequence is TGTGCTAGCAGCTCCCAGGGGTCCCCCGGGGAGCTGTTTTTT. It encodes CASSSQGSPGELFF.

Here the CDR3 reads CALSGTGSYYEQYF. The CDR3 DNA reads TGTGCCTTATCCGGGACAGGGAGTTACTACGAGCAGTACTTC. The rearrangement uses TRBV30 and TRBJ2-7; 9 nucleotides agree with TRBD1. CDR3 size: 14 residues. Trimming took 7 bases from V and 3 from J; bases not matched to a gene: 10. CDR1 and CDR2 from the germline V gene are GTSNPN and SVGIG (reference sequence).

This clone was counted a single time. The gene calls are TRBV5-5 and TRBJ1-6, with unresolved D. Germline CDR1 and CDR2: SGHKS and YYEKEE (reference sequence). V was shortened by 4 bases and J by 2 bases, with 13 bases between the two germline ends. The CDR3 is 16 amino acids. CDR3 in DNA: TGTGCCAGCAGCAATGGCTCCCACGCCTATAATTCACCCCTCCACTTT. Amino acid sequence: CASSNGSHAYNSPLHF. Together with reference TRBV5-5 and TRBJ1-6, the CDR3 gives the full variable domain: DAGVTQSPTHLIKTRGQQVTLRCSPISGHKSVSWYQQVLGQGPQFIFQYYEKEERGRGNFPDRFSARQFPNYSSELNVNALLLGDSALYLCASSNGSHAYNSPLHFGNGTRLTVT.